Below, 14 T cell receptor beta chains from the same sample are listed, as sequenced in a study of T cells in Graves' hyperthyroidism and ophthalmopathy. There were TCR beta CDR3 regions amplified from RNA transcripts. A set of HTBI primers served as the primers for a first-round RT-PCR of the TCR CDR3. A single record per CDR3 protein comes from TCRdb applying MiXCR to the multiplex PCR reads. In the table there are 350,000 to 450,000 distinct CDR3 sequences, around 14% of which are singletons. The specimen sequenced was blood. The origin of the receptors is a woman aged 55 to 70 with Graves' hyperthyroidism.

In this sample, this clonotype turned up a few times. The chain employs TRBV9 and TRBJ1-1, with a weak D call TRBD1 (6 bases). V was trimmed by 0 bases and J by 4 bases, leaving 10 bases between them. Germline loops: CDR1 SGDLS, CDR2 YYNGEE. The CDR3 loop spans 14 amino acids. CDR3 DNA: TGTGCCAGCAGCGTAGGGGGGGCGTTCACTGAAGCTTTCTTT. Protein: CASSVGGAFTEAFF.

The V call is TRBV2, the J call TRBJ2-7, with 10 bases matching TRBD2. This CDR3 spans 16 amino acids. The J segment lost 0 bases and the V segment lost 1 base, leaving 3 bases of the junction unmatched. The germline gives CDR1 SNHLY, CDR2 FYNNEI. CDR3 coding DNA: TGTGCCAGCAGTGAAGTGGCTAGCGGGAGCTCCTACGAGCAGTACTTC. It codes for CASSEVASGSSYEQYF.

This clonotype came up many times. This CDR3 is CAWGVGGRETQYF. CDR3 in DNA: TGTGCCTGGGGGGTCGGGGGGCGGGAGACCCAGTACTTC. The chain employs TRBV30 and TRBJ2-5; D might be TRBD2 (7 bases). V gave up 5 bases and J gave up 5 bases, with 15 bases separating them. Per the germline V gene, CDR1 is GTSNPN and CDR2 is SVGIG (reference sequence). The CDR3 contains 13 residues.

This clonotype was found a few times. A read error is possible here, since a much larger clone lies one base away. The CDR3 spells CASSYRALGEQFF. The CDR3 DNA sequence: TGTGCCAGCAGCTACCGGGCCCTCGGCGAGCAGTTCTTC. The rearrangement links TRBV3-1 to TRBJ2-1; D unresolved. The CDR3 contains 13 residues. Trimming removed 5 bases at V and 10 bases at J, with 15 bases between. From germline, CDR1 is LGHDT and CDR2 YNNKEL (reference sequence).

This clonotype was found a few times. This chain joins TRBV7-9 and TRBJ2-2; TRBD2 might be the D (5 bases). Germline V gene data show CDR1 as SEHNR and CDR2 as FQNEAQ (reference sequence). This CDR3 comprises 14 residues. V lost 5 bases to trimming and J lost 8 bases, with 15 bases between them. The CDR3 reads CASSPPLVAGELFF. The DNA for the CDR3 is TGTGCCAGCAGCCCCCCACTAGTCGCTGGGGAGCTGTTTTTT.

This clonotype was detected many times. CDR3 amino acids: CSVDARQGSYNEQFF. The CDR3 DNA sequence: TGCAGCGTTGATGCGCGACAGGGGTCCTACAATGAGCAGTTCTTC. The chain has TRBV29-1 and TRBJ2-1, with TRBD1 matching 8 bases. V lost 3 bases and J lost 1; bases outside the gene matches: 5. Germline V gene data show CDR1 as SQVTM and CDR2 as ANQGSEA. CDR3 length equals 15 residues.

This clonotype was picked up a small number of times. The chain has TRBV6-1 and TRBJ2-1; TRBD1 matches 7 bases. The CDR3 has 15 amino acids. Losses at the gene ends were 3 bases for V and 2 bases for J; bases not matched to a gene: 4. Germline CDR1 MNHNS, CDR2 SASEGT. The CDR3 DNA is TGTGCCAGCAGTGATGACAGGGTCACCTACAATGAGCAGTTCTTC. Its protein product is CASSDDRVTYNEQFF.

The chain joins TRBV6-1 to TRBJ1-2; 8 nucleotides agree with TRBD1. Trimming took 4 bases from V and 4 from J; bases not matched to a gene: 8. The CDR3 sequence is 15 residues long. Per the germline V gene, CDR1 is MNHNS and CDR2 is SASEGT. CDR3 nucleotide sequence: TGTGCCAGCAGTGGAGAGTTGACAGGGGCCTATGGCTACACCTTC. This sequence encodes CASSGELTGAYGYTF.

This clonotype occurred many times. The chain links TRBV12-3 or TRBV12-4 to TRBJ1-5; TRBD1 is a possible D gene (5 bases). V was shortened by 7 bases and J by 9 bases, with 13 bases between the two germline ends. The CDR3 runs to 12 residues. Here the CDR3 DNA reads TGTGCCAGCAACTGGGGGGGGAGGCCCCAGCATTTT. This codes for CASNWGGRPQHF.

This clonotype has ten or more counts. The rearrangement links TRBV18 to TRBJ1-4, with 7 bases lining up with TRBD1. Germline V gene data show CDR1 as KGHSH and CDR2 as LQKENI. V lost 2 bases to trimming and J lost 8 bases; unmatched junction nucleotides: 5. The CDR3 has 14 amino acids. CDR3 nucleotides: TGTGCCAGCTCACCAGCCGGACAGGAGGAAAAACTGTTTTTT. It translates to CASSPAGQEEKLFF.

In this sample, this clonotype turned up many times. The chain combines TRBV10-3 with TRBJ2-1; D may match TRBD1 or TRBD2 (10 bases each). The CDR3 runs to 17 residues. Trimming removed 6 bases from V and 2 bases from J, with 20 bases in between. Germline loops: CDR1 ENHRY, CDR2 SYGVKD. The CDR3 nucleotides are TGTGCCATCAGGGGACAGGGGACTAGCGTCGCCTACAATGAGCAGTTCTTC. Its protein product is CAIRGQGTSVAYNEQFF.

This clonotype was observed at least ten times. The rearrangement uses TRBV5-1 and TRBJ2-1; possibly TRBD1 for D (6 bases). The CDR3 length is 18 residues. Trimming stripped 2 bases from V and 3 bases from J, with 21 bases between. Germline V gene sequence: CDR1 SGHRS, CDR2 YFSETQ. CDR3 nucleotide sequence: TGCGCCAGCAGCTTAGCCGGGACAAGGGGTAGCTACTACAATGAGCAGTTCTTC. This translates into CASSLAGTRGSYYNEQFF.

The table lists this clonotype with a few counts. The chain recombines TRBV20-1 with TRBJ2-5; 10 bases agree with TRBD1. This CDR3 is built from 14 residues. Germline lookup yields CDR1 DFQATT and CDR2 SNEGSKA (reference sequence). V was clipped by 7 bases and J by 3 bases; unmatched bases: 8. CDR3 coding DNA: TGCAGTGTAACATTGGGGACAGGGGAAGAGACCCAGTACTTC. Translating it yields CSVTLGTGEETQYF.

V usage is TRBV19 and J usage is TRBJ2-1; D possibly matches TRBD1 or TRBD2 (6 bases each). From germline, CDR1 is LNHDA and CDR2 SQIVND (reference sequence). This CDR3 has 14 residues. V dropped 3 bases and J dropped 5 bases, with 11 bases sitting between them. CDR3 region: CASSIARGHNEQFF. In nucleotides, the CDR3 is TGTGCCAGTAGTATCGCCCGGGGGCACAATGAGCAGTTCTTC.